Many counts were recorded for the clone carrying this TCR beta chain. The target antigen is unknown. TCRdb independently ran MiXCR on the reads; one entry per CDR3 protein. The sample comprises about 470,000 distinct CDR3 sequences, about 44% of which are singletons, and approximately 40% rests with the top ten. This entry belongs to a study of T cell repertoires in cytomegalovirus infection. Whole-study context: Recently identified HLA-C-restricted CMV epitopes and well-studied HLA-B-restricted CMV epitopes were used by the study. Carrying CMV and the relevant HLA type showed in public TCR beta signatures. Findings and caveats of the study: HLA-C-restricted CMV-specific TCR beta clonotypes were dominant in the ex vivo response.

This clonotype was sampled from a human donor in good health (CMV status not recorded). Some clones in this sample may be carry-over from other donors' samples. The source was cultured PBMCs, collected from culture after CMV antigen stimulation.

This CDR3 is CASSLGGISSYNEQFF. In DNA form, the CDR3 reads TGTGCCAGCAGCTTAGGCGGGATTAGCTCCTACAATGAGCAGTTCTTC. The V and J genes are TRBV7-2 and TRBJ2-1; D possibly corresponds to TRBD2 (6 bases). V dropped 1 base and J dropped 0 bases, with 10 bases sitting between them. Germline-derived CDR1 and CDR2 are SGHTA and FQGNSA. The CDR3 runs 16 residues.